The next 3 T cell receptor beta chains were all read from a single sample in a study of blood T cells in healthy people across ages. With a J-beta primer mix and a sample-barcoded 5' primer, a second PCR ran 7 to 11 cycles. TCRdb redid the calling of the 5' RACE reads with MiXCR, one entry per CDR3 protein. The data contain approximately 1.5 million distinct CDR3 sequences, 30% to 40% of them singletons. What was sequenced was blood. These receptors all stem from a woman in her 30s in good health.

The V gene is TRBV20-1, the J gene TRBJ2-1, with 12 bases aligning to TRBD2. The V segment lost 1 base and the J segment 9 bases; nucleotides outside the gene matches: 4. Germline values: CDR1 DFQATT, CDR2 SNEGSKA (reference sequence). This CDR3 spans 14 amino acids. CDR3 bases: TGCAGTGCTAGAGGTACTAGCGGGAGGTTTGAGCAGTTCTTC. Translation gives CSARGTSGRFEQFF.

This clonotype was counted between two and nine times. The chain couples TRBV5-1 to TRBJ2-7, with D perhaps TRBD1 or TRBD2 (5 bases each). The V end lost 3 bases, the J end lost 4 bases, and 17 bases lay between the germline ends. This CDR3 spans 15 amino acids. The germline V gene encodes CDR1 SGHRS and CDR2 YFSETQ. The CDR3 coding sequence is TGCGCCAGCAGCTCCGGGACCGTCACTGGTTACGAGCAGTACTTC. It yields the protein CASSSGTVTGYEQYF.

The rearrangement links TRBV20-1 to TRBJ2-3, with 9 bases matching TRBD2. The germline CDR1 and CDR2 sequences are DFQATT and SNEGSKA (reference sequence). Trimming at V came to 5 bases and at J to 0 bases, leaving 9 bases not matched to a gene. This CDR3 is built from 16 residues. CDR3 loop: CSAVSGRFSSTDTQYF. CDR3 nucleotides: TGCAGTGCTGTTAGCGGGAGATTTTCTAGCACAGATACGCAGTATTTT.